This TCR beta chain was observed in a study of T cells in women clearing cervical HPV infection. Trimming pared 3 bases from V and 1 base from J, leaving 18 bases between. The CDR3 has 17 residues. The germline V gene encodes CDR1 LGHNA and CDR2 YNFKEQ. Study findings and constraints: Cases carried less TRBV6-7 than controls: around 0.11% versus 0.15%.

Data came from immunoSEQ multiplex PCR; TCRdb stores just in-frame clones and leaves some out. This repertoire comprises about 31,000 clones; its ten largest clones make up 4.3%. Concerning this clone itself: Antigen unknown. The read terminates 3 residues before the CDR3 end, so the remaining end is supplied by the germline J gene.

The sequenced material came from blood buffy coat. The gene calls are TRBV4-2 and TRBJ1-2; D possibly corresponds to TRBD1 (6 bases). The TCR comes from a woman between 18 and 70 years old with a cervical HPV16 infection that either progressed to CIN3+ or cleared (not recorded which). The CDR3 reads CASSHGGRQALNYGYTF. The sequenced part of the CDR3 DNA is TGTGCCAGCAGCCATGGGGGCCGACAGGCCCTTAACTATGGC.